This T cell receptor beta chain derives from a study of T cell repertoires in cytomegalovirus infection. Study context: Recently identified HLA-C-restricted CMV epitopes and well-studied HLA-B-restricted CMV epitopes were used by the study. CMV infection and matching HLA type were both indicated by public TCR beta signatures.

Turning to this clonotype: No antigen is known for it.

Trimming stripped 6 bases from V and 3 bases from J, with 11 bases between. Germline V gives CDR1 MNHEY, CDR2 SMNVEV (reference sequence). This CDR3 is built from 13 residues. A single record per CDR3 protein comes from TCRdb applying MiXCR to the reads. The repertoire holds roughly 800,000 distinct CDR3 sequences, with about 29% as singletons. V is TRBV27 and J is TRBJ1-1, with D possibly being TRBD1 (5 bases). The sequence derives from a human donor in good health (CMV status not recorded). Some clones in this sample may be carry-over from other donors' samples. Sequences were derived from cultured CD8+ T cells from PBMCs, sampled from culture after CMV antigen stimulation. CDR3 nucleotides: TGTGCCAGCAGATATATCAGGGACACTGAAGCTTTCTTT. This sequence encodes CASRYIRDTEAFF.